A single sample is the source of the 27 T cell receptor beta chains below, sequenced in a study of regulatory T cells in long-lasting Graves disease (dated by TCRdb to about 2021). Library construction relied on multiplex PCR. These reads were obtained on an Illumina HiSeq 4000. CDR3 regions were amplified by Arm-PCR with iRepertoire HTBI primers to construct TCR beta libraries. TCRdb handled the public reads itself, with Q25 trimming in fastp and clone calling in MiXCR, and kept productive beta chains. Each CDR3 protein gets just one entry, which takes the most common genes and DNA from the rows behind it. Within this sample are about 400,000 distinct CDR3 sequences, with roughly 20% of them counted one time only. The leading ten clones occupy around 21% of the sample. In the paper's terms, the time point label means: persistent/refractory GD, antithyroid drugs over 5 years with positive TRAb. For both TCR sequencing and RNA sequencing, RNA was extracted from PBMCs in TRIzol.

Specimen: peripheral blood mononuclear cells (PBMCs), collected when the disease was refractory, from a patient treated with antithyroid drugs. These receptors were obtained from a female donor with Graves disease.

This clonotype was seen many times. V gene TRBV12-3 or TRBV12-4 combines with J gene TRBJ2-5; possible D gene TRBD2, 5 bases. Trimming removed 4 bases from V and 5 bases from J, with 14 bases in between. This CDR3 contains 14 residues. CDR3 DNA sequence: TGTGCCAGCAGTTCGCCGGGGAAGAAGGAGACCCAGTACTTC. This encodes CASSSPGKKETQYF.

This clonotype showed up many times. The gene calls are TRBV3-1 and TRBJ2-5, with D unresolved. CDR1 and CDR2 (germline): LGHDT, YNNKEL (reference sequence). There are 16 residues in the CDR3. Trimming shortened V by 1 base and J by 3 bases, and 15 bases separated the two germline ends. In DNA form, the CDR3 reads TGTGCCAGCAGCCAAGTTTGGTCATCAGCAAAAGAGACCCAGTACTTC. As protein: CASSQVWSSAKETQYF.

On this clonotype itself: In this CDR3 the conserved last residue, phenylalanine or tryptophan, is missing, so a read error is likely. Here the CDR3 reads CASSLQNRVHEQYL. Here the CDR3 DNA reads TGTGCCAGCAGTTTACAGAACAGGGTTCACGAGCAGTACCTC. The rearrangement joins TRBV27 to TRBJ2-7; a possible D gene is TRBD1 (6 bases). The CDR3 consists of 14 residues. Per germline, CDR1 MNHEY and CDR2 SMNVEV (reference sequence). The germline V and J ends were trimmed by 2 bases and 5 bases, with 13 bases remaining between them.

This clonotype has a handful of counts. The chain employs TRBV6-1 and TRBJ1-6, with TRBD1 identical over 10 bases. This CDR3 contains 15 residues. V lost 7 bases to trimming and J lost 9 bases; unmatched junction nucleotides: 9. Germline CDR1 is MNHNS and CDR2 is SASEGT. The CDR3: CASILTGTGVSPLHF. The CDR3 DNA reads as TGTGCCAGCATTTTAACCGGGACAGGGGTTTCACCCCTCCACTTT.

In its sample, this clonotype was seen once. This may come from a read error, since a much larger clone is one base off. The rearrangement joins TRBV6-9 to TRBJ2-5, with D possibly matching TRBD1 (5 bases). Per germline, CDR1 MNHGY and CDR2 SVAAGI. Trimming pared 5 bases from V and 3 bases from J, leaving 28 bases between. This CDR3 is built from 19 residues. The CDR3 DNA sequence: TGTGCCAGCAGTGAAACGGGTCCAGGCGAGTGGGGCTATGAAGAGACCCAGTACTTC. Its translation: CASSETGPGEWGYEETQYF.

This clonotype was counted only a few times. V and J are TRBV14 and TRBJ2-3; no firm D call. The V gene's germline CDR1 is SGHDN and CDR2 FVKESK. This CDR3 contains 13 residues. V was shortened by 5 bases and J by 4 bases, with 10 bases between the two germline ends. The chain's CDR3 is CASSSVAADTQYF. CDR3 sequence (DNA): TGTGCCAGCAGCTCTGTTGCCGCAGATACGCAGTATTTT.

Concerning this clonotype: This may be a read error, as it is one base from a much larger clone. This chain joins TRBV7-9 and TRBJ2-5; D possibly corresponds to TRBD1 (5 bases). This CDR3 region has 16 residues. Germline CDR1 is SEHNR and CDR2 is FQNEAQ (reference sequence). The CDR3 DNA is TGTGCCAGCAGCTCCCCCTCCTTAGTAGGACAAGAGACCCAGCACTTC. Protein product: CASSSPSLVGQETQHF.

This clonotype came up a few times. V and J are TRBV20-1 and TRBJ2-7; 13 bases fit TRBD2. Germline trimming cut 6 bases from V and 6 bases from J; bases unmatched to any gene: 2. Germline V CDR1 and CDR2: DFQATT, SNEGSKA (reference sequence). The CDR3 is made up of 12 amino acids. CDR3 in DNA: TGCAGTGCCGGGACTAGCGGGGCCGAGCAGTACTTC. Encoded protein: CSAGTSGAEQYF.

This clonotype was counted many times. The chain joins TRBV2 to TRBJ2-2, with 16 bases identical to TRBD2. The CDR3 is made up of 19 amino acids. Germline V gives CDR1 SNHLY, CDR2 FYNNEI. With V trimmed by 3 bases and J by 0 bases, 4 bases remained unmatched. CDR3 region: CASSEGLAGGKSNTGELFF. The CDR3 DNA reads TGTGCCAGCAGTGAGGGACTAGCGGGAGGGAAATCGAACACCGGGGAGCTGTTTTTT.

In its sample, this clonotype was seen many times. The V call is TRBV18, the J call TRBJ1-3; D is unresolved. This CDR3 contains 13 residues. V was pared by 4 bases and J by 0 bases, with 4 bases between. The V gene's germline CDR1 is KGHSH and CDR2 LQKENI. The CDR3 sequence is CASSLDSGNTIYF. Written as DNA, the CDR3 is TGTGCCAGCTCACTTGACTCTGGAAACACCATATATTTT. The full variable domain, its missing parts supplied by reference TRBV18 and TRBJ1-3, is NAGVMQNPRHLVRRRGQEARLRCSPMKGHSHVYWYRQLPEEGLKFMVYLQKENIIDESGMPKERFSAEFPKEGPSILRIQQVVRGDSAAYFCASSLDSGNTIYFGEGSWLTVV.

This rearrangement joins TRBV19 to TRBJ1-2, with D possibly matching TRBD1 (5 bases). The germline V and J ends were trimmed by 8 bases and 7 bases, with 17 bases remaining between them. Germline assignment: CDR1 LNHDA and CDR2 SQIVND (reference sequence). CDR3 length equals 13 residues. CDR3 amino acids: CASRPGQGGGYTF. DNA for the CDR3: TGTGCCAGTCGTCCGGGGCAGGGAGGTGGCTACACCTTC.

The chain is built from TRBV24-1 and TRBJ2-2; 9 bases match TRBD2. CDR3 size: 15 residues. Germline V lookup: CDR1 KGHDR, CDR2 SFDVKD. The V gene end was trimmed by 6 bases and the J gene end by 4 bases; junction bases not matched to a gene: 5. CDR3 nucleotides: TGTGCCACCAGTCGAGCGGGAGGTAGCACCGGGGAGCTGTTTTTT. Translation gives CATSRAGGSTGELFF.

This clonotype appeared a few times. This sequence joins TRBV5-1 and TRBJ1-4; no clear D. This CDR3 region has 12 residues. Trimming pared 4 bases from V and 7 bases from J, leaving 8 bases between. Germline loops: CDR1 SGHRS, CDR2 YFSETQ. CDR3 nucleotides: TGCGCCAGCAGCCGACCGGCTGAAAAACTGTTTTTT. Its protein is CASSRPAEKLFF.

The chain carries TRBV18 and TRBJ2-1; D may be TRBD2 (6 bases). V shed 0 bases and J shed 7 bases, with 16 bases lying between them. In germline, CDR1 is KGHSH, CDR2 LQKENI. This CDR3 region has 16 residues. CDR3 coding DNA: TGTGCCAGCTCACCACCGGCGGCCGGGAGAGATAATGAGCAGTTCTTC. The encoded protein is CASSPPAAGRDNEQFF.

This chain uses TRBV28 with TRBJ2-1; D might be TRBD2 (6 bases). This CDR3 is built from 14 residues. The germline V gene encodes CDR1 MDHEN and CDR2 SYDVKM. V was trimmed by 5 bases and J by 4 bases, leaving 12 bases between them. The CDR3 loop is CASSNSGGYNEQFF. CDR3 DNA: TGTGCCAGCAGTAATAGCGGAGGGTACAATGAGCAGTTCTTC.

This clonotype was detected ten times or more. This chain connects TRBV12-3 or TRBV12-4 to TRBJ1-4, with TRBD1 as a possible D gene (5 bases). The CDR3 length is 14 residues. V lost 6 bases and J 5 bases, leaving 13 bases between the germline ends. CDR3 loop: CASSPGRRNEKLFF. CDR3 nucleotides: TGTGCCAGCAGCCCGGGACGGAGGAATGAAAAACTGTTTTTT.

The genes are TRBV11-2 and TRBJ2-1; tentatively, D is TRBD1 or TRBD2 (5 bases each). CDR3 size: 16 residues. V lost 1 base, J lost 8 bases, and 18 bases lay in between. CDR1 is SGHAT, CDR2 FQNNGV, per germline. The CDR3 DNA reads TGTGCCAGCAGCTTAGGGGCCGGGACCGCCATCGATGAGCAGTTCTTC. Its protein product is CASSLGAGTAIDEQFF.

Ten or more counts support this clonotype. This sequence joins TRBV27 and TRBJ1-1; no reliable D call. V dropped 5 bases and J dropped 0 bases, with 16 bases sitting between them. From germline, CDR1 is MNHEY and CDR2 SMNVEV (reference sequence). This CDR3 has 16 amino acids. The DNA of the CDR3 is TGTGCCAGCAGTCCGATCGGACTGAATTTGAACACTGAAGCTTTCTTT. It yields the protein CASSPIGLNLNTEAFF.

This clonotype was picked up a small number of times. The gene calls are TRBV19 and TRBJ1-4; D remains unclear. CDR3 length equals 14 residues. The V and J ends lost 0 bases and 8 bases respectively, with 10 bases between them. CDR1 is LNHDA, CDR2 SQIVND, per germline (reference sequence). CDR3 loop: CASSIDSTREKLFF. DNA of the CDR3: TGTGCCAGTAGTATAGATTCAACTCGGGAAAAACTGTTTTTT.

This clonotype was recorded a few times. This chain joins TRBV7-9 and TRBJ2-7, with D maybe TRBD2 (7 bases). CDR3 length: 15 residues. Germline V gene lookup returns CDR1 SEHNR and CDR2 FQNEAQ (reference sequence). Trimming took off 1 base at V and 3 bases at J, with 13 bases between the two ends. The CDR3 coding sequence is TGTGCCAGCAGCTTAGTGGGGGGGGCGGACTACGAGCAGTACTTC. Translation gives CASSLVGGADYEQYF.

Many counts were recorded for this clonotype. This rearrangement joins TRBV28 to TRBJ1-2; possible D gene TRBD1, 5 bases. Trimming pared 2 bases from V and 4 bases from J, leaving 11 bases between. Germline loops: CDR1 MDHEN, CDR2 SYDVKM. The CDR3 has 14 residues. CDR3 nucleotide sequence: TGTGCCAGCAGTTTAGGTTGGGACCTCTATGGCTACACCTTC. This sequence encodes CASSLGWDLYGYTF.

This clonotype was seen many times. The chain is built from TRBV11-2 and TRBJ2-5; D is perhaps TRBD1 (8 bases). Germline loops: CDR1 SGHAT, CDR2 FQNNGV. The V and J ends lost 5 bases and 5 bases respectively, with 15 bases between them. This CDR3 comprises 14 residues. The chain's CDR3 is CASSIGQGGETQYF. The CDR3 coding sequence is TGTGCCAGCAGCATAGGACAGGGAGGGGAGACCCAGTACTTC.

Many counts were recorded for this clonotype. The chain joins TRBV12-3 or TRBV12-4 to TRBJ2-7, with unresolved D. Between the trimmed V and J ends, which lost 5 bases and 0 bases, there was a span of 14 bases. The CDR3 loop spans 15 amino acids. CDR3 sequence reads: CASSRRVASSYEQYF. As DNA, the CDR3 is TGTGCCAGCAGTAGAAGGGTGGCTAGCTCCTACGAGCAGTACTTC.

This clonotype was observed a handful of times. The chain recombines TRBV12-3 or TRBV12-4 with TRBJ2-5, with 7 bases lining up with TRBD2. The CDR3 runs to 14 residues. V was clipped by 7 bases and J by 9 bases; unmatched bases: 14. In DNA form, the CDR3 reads TGTGCCAGCACCCCCGGGGTGGGCCGGGGGGCCCAGTACTTC. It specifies CASTPGVGRGAQYF.

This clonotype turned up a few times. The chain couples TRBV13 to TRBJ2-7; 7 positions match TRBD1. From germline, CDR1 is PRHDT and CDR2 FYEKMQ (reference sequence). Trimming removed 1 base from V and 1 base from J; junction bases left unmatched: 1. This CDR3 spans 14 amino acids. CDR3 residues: CASSLETGSYEQYF. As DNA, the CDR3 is TGTGCCAGCAGCTTAGAGACAGGGTCCTACGAGCAGTACTTC.

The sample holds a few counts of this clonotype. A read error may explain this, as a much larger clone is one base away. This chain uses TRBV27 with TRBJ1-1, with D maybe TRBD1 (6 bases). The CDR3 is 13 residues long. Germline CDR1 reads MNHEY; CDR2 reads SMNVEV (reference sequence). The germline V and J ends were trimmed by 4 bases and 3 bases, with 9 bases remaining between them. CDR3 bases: TGTGCCAGCAGTTACGGGGGGCACACTGAAGCTTTCTTT. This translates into CASSYGGHTEAFF.

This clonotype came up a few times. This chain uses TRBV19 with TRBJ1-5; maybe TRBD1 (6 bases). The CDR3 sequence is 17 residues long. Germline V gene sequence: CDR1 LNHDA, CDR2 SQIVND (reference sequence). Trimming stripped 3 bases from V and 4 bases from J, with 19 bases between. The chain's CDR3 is CASSISEYRVRNQPQHF. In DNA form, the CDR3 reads TGTGCCAGTAGTATCTCCGAGTACAGGGTGAGAAATCAGCCCCAGCATTTT. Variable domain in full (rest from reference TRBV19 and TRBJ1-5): DGGITQSPKYLFRKEGQNVTLSCEQNLNHDAMYWYRQDPGQGLRLIYYSQIVNDFQKGDIAEGYSVSREKKESFPLTVTSAQKNPTAFYLCASSISEYRVRNQPQHFGDGTRLSIL.